The 9 T cell receptor beta chains below come from one sample, sequenced in a study of blood T cell repertoires in COVID-19. The assay was immunoSEQ multiplex PCR, and TCRdb's table has in-frame clones only and misses some. The sample has approximately 300,000 clones; approximately 87% are singletons. The sample consisted of peripheral blood. The receptors were sampled from a woman aged 45-60 years with active or convalescent COVID-19.

This rearrangement joins TRBV3-1 (or the pseudogene TRBV3-2) to TRBJ2-1, with 7 positions matching TRBD2. Trimming took 1 base from V and 7 from J; bases not matched to a gene: 16. CDR3 length: 18 residues. Germline lookup yields CDR1 LGHDT and CDR2 YNNKEL (reference sequence). The CDR3 DNA reads TGTGCCAGCAGCCAAGGAATAGCGGGCCCCGGCGGAGGAAATGAGCAGTTCTTC. Translating gives CASSQGIAGPGGGNEQFF.

The sample holds one count of this clone. The CDR3 reads CASSTFSVPGQGEAGNTIYF. CDR3 DNA sequence: TGTGCCAGCAGCACCTTTTCAGTCCCGGGACAGGGGGAAGCTGGAAACACCATATATTTT. This sequence joins TRBV7-9 and TRBJ1-3; 11 nucleotides line up with TRBD1. With 5 bases clipped from V and 2 bases from J, the junction kept 17 bases outside the gene matches. The CDR3 consists of 20 residues. Germline CDR1 and CDR2: SEHNR and FQNEAQ (reference sequence).

This chain joins TRBV6-5 and TRBJ1-4; 8 bases agree with TRBD1. J lost 8 bases, V lost 10 bases, and 9 bases had no gene match. The germline CDR1 and CDR2 sequences are MNHEY and SVGAGI. The CDR3 is 13 amino acids. The CDR3 protein is CATAGTGREKLFF. The CDR3 DNA reads as TGTGCCACCGCCGGGACAGGAAGGGAAAAACTGTTTTTT.

V is TRBV6-6 and J is TRBJ2-7, with D possibly TRBD2 on 5 matching bases. V was pared by 8 bases and J by 4 bases, with 9 bases between. Germline V gene lookup returns CDR1 MNHNY and CDR2 SVGAGI (reference sequence). This CDR3 comprises 11 residues. The CDR3 protein is CASSREYEQYF. The CDR3 region has the DNA TGTGCCAGCTCAAGGGAGTACGAGCAGTACTTC.

This clone is a singleton in its sample. The chain links TRBV9 to TRBJ2-1; tentatively, D is TRBD2 (5 bases). CDR3 length: 16 amino acids. CDR1 and CDR2 (germline): SGDLS, YYNGEE. V gave up 0 bases and J gave up 0 bases, with 10 bases separating them. CDR3 DNA: TGTGCCAGCAGCGTAGGTTGGAGGAGCTCCTACAATGAGCAGTTCTTC. It translates to CASSVGWRSSYNEQFF.

The V and J genes are TRBV5-4 and TRBJ2-5, with 8 bases identical to TRBD2. Losses at the gene ends were 1 base for V and 4 bases for J; bases not matched to a gene: 6. Germline loops: CDR1 SGHNT, CDR2 YYREEE (reference sequence). This CDR3 is built from 15 residues. The CDR3 protein is CASSLSGGLGETQYF. The CDR3, as DNA: TGTGCCAGCAGCTTGTCGGGAGGGCTTGGAGAGACCCAGTACTTC.

The gene calls are TRBV5-1 and TRBJ2-7, with a weak D call TRBD1 (5 bases). The V gene's germline CDR1 is SGHRS and CDR2 YFSETQ. The CDR3 has 15 residues. Between the trimmed V and J ends, which lost 0 bases and 2 bases, there was a span of 12 bases. CDR3 protein: CASSLVRGSTYEQYF. The CDR3 DNA is TGCGCCAGCAGCTTGGTTAGGGGTTCGACCTACGAGCAGTACTTC.

The CDR3 here is CASSLDRSWEKLFF. The CDR3 nucleotides are TGTGCCAGCAGCTTAGATCGCAGTTGGGAAAAACTGTTTTTT. The chain links TRBV11-2 to TRBJ1-4; D unclear. The CDR3 totals 14 residues. Germline-derived CDR1 and CDR2 are SGHAT and FQNNGV. The V and J ends lost 0 bases and 8 bases respectively, with 10 bases between them. Together with reference TRBV11-2 and TRBJ1-4, the CDR3 gives the full variable domain: EAGVAQSPRYKIIEKRQSVAFWCNPISGHATLYWYQQILGQGPKLLIQFQNNGVVDDSQLPKDRFSAERLKGVDSTLKIQPAKLEDSAVYLCASSLDRSWEKLFFGSGTQLSVL.

The V gene is TRBV5-1, the J gene TRBJ2-7, with 12 bases identical to TRBD1. V lost 0 bases, J lost 4 bases, and 5 bases stayed unmatched. The CDR3 extends over 16 amino acids. The germline gives CDR1 SGHRS, CDR2 YFSETQ. The CDR3 DNA reads as TGCGCCAGCAGCTTGGATCCGGGACAGGGGGCATACGAGCAGTACTTC. Translating gives CASSLDPGQGAYEQYF.